A single sample is the source of the 18 T cell receptor beta chains below, sequenced in a study of blood T cell repertoires in COVID-19. TCRdb's copy holds only in-frame clones and misses some; the assay was immunoSEQ multiplex PCR. Of roughly 100,000 clones in the sample, approximately 86% were seen once. The specimen sequenced was peripheral blood. The receptors originated from a woman aged 80 or over with acute or convalescent COVID-19.

The CDR3 DNA is TGCAGCGTTTCGGACAGACGAACGGAAAAACTGTTTTTT. Its protein product is CSVSDRRTEKLFF. The V gene is TRBV29-1, the J gene TRBJ1-4, with D tentatively TRBD1 (6 bases). The V gene lost 5 bases and the J gene lost 8 bases, with 15 bases spanning the gap. This CDR3 is built from 13 residues. Germline V gene lookup returns CDR1 SQVTM and CDR2 ANQGSEA.

The count of this clone is one. The V gene is TRBV5-1, the J gene TRBJ1-4; TRBD1 aligns across 7 bases. The CDR3 totals 16 residues. Germline CDR1 is SGHRS and CDR2 is YFSETQ. Losses at the gene ends were 4 bases for V and 4 bases for J; bases not matched to a gene: 10. The CDR3 DNA sequence: TGCGCCAGCAGCGTAATCCCGGGACAGAATAATGAAAAACTGTTTTTT. This encodes CASSVIPGQNNEKLFF.

The chain joins TRBV10-1 to TRBJ1-5, with 7 bases fitting TRBD1. This CDR3 has 16 residues. V shed 8 bases, J shed 4 bases, and the junction held 14 bases outside the gene matches. Germline V gene data show CDR1 as WNHNN and CDR2 as SYGVQD (reference sequence). In DNA form, the CDR3 reads TGCGCCAGCCCAACGGGTGCAGGGGGTTCTAATCAGCCCCAGCATTTT. Translation: CASPTGAGGSNQPQHF.

The rearrangement links TRBV7-9 to TRBJ2-7; D remains unclear. The CDR3 is made up of 14 amino acids. V lost 1 base and J 2 bases, leaving 9 bases between the germline ends. Germline V gives CDR1 SEHNR, CDR2 FQNEAQ (reference sequence). The CDR3 region is CASSLDGGTYEQYF. The CDR3 coding sequence is TGTGCCAGCAGCTTAGATGGCGGAACCTACGAGCAGTACTTC. The full variable domain, rest sourced from reference TRBV7-9 and TRBJ2-7, is DTGVSQNPRHKITKRGQNVTFRCDPISEHNRLYWYRQTLGQGPEFLTYFQNEAQLEKSRLLSDRFSAERPKGSFSTLEIQRTEQGDSAMYLCASSLDGGTYEQYFGPGTRLTVT.

The chain combines TRBV29-1 with TRBJ1-3; perhaps TRBD1 as D (6 bases). V lost 6 bases and J 0 bases, leaving 12 bases between the germline ends. Germline V CDR1 and CDR2: SQVTM, ANQGSEA. This CDR3 has 14 residues. The CDR3 DNA reads TGCAGCGTCCCCGCAGGGGACTCTGGAAACACCATATATTTT. The encoded protein is CSVPAGDSGNTIYF.

CDR3 residues: CASSAGGGSGQPQHF. The DNA for the CDR3 is TGTGCCAGCAGCGCGGGAGGGGGTTCAGGTCAGCCCCAGCATTTT. The chain links TRBV5-5 to TRBJ1-5; the D gene is possibly TRBD1 (6 bases). Germline V CDR1 and CDR2: SGHKS, YYEKEE (reference sequence). Trimming cost V 4 bases and J 6 bases, with 17 bases left between them. This CDR3 region has 15 residues.

This clone was observed a single time. V is TRBV5-4 and J is TRBJ2-6; 10 positions match TRBD2. J lost 2 bases, V lost 6 bases, and 11 bases had no gene match. The CDR3 has 18 residues. The V gene's germline CDR1 is SGHNT and CDR2 YYREEE (reference sequence). CDR3 sequence: CASTRESGGATGANVLTF. The CDR3 coding sequence is TGTGCCAGCACCAGAGAGAGCGGGGGGGCGACTGGGGCCAACGTCCTGACTTTC. Looking up the rest from reference TRBV5-4 and TRBJ2-6 gives the full variable domain: ETGVTQSPTHLIKTRGQQVTLRCSSQSGHNTVSWYQQALGQGPQFIFQYYREEENGRGNFPPRFSGLQFPNYSSELNVNALELDDSALYLCASTRESGGATGANVLTFGAGSRLTVL.

This chain links TRBV11-2 with TRBJ2-7, with 10 bases that match TRBD1. The CDR3 runs 16 residues. Germline V lookup: CDR1 SGHAT, CDR2 FQNNGV. Trimming cost V 6 bases and J 6 bases; bases outside gene matches: 14. The CDR3 DNA is TGTGCCAGCAGTTTAAGGGGGGACAGGGGCCGGAGCGAGCAGTACTTC. Its translation: CASSLRGDRGRSEQYF.

This chain joins TRBV18 and TRBJ1-1, with TRBD1 matching over 9 bases. With V trimmed by 4 bases and J by 0 bases, 6 bases remained unmatched. The CDR3 has 16 residues. Per germline, CDR1 KGHSH and CDR2 LQKENI. DNA of the CDR3: TGTGCCAGCTCACTAGGGACAGGGAGCCTGAACACTGAAGCTTTCTTT. Translated, it gives CASSLGTGSLNTEAFF.

The V call is TRBV27, the J call TRBJ1-4, with 7 bases matching TRBD1. This CDR3 has 14 residues. Germline loops: CDR1 MNHEY, CDR2 SMNVEV (reference sequence). Trimming cost V 7 bases and J 4 bases; bases outside gene matches: 6. The CDR3 coding sequence is TGTGCCAGCAAGGGGGCAGCACTTAATGAAAAACTGTTTTTT. Translating gives CASKGAALNEKLFF.

The V gene is TRBV6-4, the J gene TRBJ1-2; 7 bases align to TRBD1. The germline gives CDR1 MRHNA, CDR2 SNTAGT. V lost 6 bases to trimming and J lost 5 bases; unmatched junction nucleotides: 6. The CDR3 consists of 13 residues. The CDR3 loop is CASSLRQGYGYTF. The CDR3 DNA reads TGTGCCAGCAGCCTCCGACAGGGTTATGGCTACACCTTC.

V usage is TRBV7-8 and J usage is TRBJ2-7; maybe TRBD2 (6 bases). The CDR3 extends over 13 amino acids. The germline CDR1 and CDR2 sequences are SGHVS and FQNEAQ. V shed 1 base and J shed 3 bases, with 7 bases lying between them. This CDR3 reads CASSLGLDYEQYF. The CDR3 nucleotides read TGTGCCAGCAGCTTAGGACTAGACTACGAGCAGTACTTC.

This rearrangement joins TRBV11-2 to TRBJ1-2; 7 nucleotides match TRBD1. The V segment lost 5 bases and the J segment 5 bases; nucleotides outside the gene matches: 5. Germline-derived CDR1 and CDR2 are SGHAT and FQNNGV. This CDR3 is built from 13 residues. The CDR3 nucleotides are TGTGCCAGCAGCCAGGGACAGAATTATGGCTACACCTTC. Translated: CASSQGQNYGYTF. Based on the CDR3 plus reference TRBV11-2 and TRBJ1-2, the full variable domain is EAGVAQSPRYKIIEKRQSVAFWCNPISGHATLYWYQQILGQGPKLLIQFQNNGVVDDSQLPKDRFSAERLKGVDSTLKIQPAKLEDSAVYLCASSQGQNYGYTFGSGTRLTVV.

V gene TRBV28 combines with J gene TRBJ2-3; maybe TRBD2 (6 bases). The CDR3 sequence is 13 residues long. The germline V and J ends were trimmed by 7 bases and 5 bases, with 13 bases remaining between them. Germline V lookup: CDR1 MDHEN, CDR2 SYDVKM. CDR3 in DNA: TGTGCCAGCACCCTTTGGAGGGGAGATACGCAGTATTTT. Translation gives CASTLWRGDTQYF.

V is TRBV5-1 and J is TRBJ2-2; TRBD2 is a possible D gene (5 bases). The V and J ends lost 4 bases and 1 base respectively, with 11 bases between them. Per the germline V gene, CDR1 is SGHRS and CDR2 is YFSETQ. The CDR3 has 15 amino acids. The CDR3 region has the DNA TGCGCCAGCAGCCCCCCGAGGGAGAACACCGGGGAGCTGTTTTTT. This sequence encodes CASSPPRENTGELFF.

This clone was recorded only once. The V call is TRBV5-1, the J call TRBJ2-2; 12 positions match TRBD1. V trimming: 3 bases; J trimming: 7 bases; junction bases outside the gene matches: 4. The CDR3 runs to 15 residues. The germline V gene encodes CDR1 SGHRS and CDR2 YFSETQ. The DNA for the CDR3 is TGCGCCAGCAGCTACGGGACAGGGGGCCACGGGGAGCTGTTTTTT. Its protein product is CASSYGTGGHGELFF.

The chain is built from TRBV18 and TRBJ2-7; no clear D gene. This CDR3 has 12 residues. Trimming pared 5 bases from V and 3 bases from J, leaving 8 bases between. The germline gives CDR1 KGHSH, CDR2 LQKENI. The CDR3 bases are TGTGCCAGCTCAGGGCAGGACTACGAGCAGTACTTC. Residues: CASSGQDYEQYF.

The chain is built from TRBV6-5 and TRBJ2-7; TRBD2 is a possible D gene (5 bases). The germline V gene has CDR1 MNHEY and CDR2 SVGAGI. The CDR3 length is 14 residues. V was cut by 2 bases and J by 3 bases, with 11 bases left in between. CDR3 amino acids: CASSYARDSYEQYF. The CDR3 bases are TGTGCCAGCAGTTACGCCCGGGATAGCTACGAGCAGTACTTC.